Below, one T cell receptor beta chain is given with its context. The antigen is undetermined. Trimming stripped 2 bases from V and 3 bases from J, with 6 bases between. Germline CDR1 is GTSNPN and CDR2 is SVGIG (reference sequence). This CDR3 spans 12 amino acids. This record comes from a study of T cell responses to AZD1222 COVID-19 vaccine. The study, taken as a whole, reports: Close to half of spike-specific TCRs reportedly recognize unmutated variant regions. Spike was spanned by vaccine-associated CD4 TCRs, which were dominant at 160-218 and 743-854. At study baseline, merely more than 5 AZD1222 recipients were seropositive.

The protocol was immunoSEQ multiplex PCR, while the TCRdb copy is restricted to in-frame clones and leaves out a portion. The sample has roughly 97,000 clones; around nine tenths are singletons. The chain employs TRBV30 and TRBJ2-3, with D possibly TRBD1 on 5 matching bases. The input for sequencing was peripheral blood, taken on day 0 of AZD1222 vaccination. This sequence was found in an adult in good health. CDR3 in amino acids: CAWSQGTDTQYF. CDR3 nucleotide sequence: TGTGCCTGGAGTCAGGGTACAGATACGCAGTATTTT. The full variable domain, rest sourced from reference TRBV30 and TRBJ2-3, is SQTIHQWPATLVQPVGSPLSLECTVEGTSNPNLYWYRQAAGRGLQLLFYSVGIGQISSEVPQNLSASRPQDRQFILSSKKLLLSDSGFYLCAWSQGTDTQYFGPGTRLTVL.